This T cell receptor beta chain was sequenced for a study of neoadjuvant anti-PD-1 for oral cavity cancer. The data were produced by immunoSEQ multiplex PCR, yet TCRdb's version contains in-frame clones alone and is incomplete. In the table there are 55,000 to 75,000 clones, around 85% of which are singletons. No culture or expansion preceded analysis of these blood cells. Trimming pared 2 bases from V and 1 base from J, leaving 15 bases between. Germline loops: CDR1 SGDLS, CDR2 YYNGEE. This CDR3 is 16 amino acids long. The chain is built from TRBV9 and TRBJ1-1, with D tentatively TRBD1 (5 bases). The source is a person between 40 and 80 years old with oral cavity squamous cell carcinoma. Specimen: PBMCs, collected before nivolumab (anti-PD-1) treatment. This CDR3 is CASSVGLSDGNTEAFF. The CDR3 DNA reads as TGTGCCAGCAGCGTGGGACTTTCCGATGGGAACACTGAAGCTTTCTTT.